Presented here are 19 T cell receptor beta chains from one specimen sequenced in a study of cytomegalovirus exposure and HLA in healthy donors. Libraries were prepared by immunoSEQ multiplex PCR; TCRdb keeps only in-frame clonotypes and omits some of them. Found here are 100,000 to 150,000 clones, about 91% of them singletons; the top ten hold about 1.1%. Material: PBMCs. The receptors stem from a woman aged 18-30 years in good health and CMV-seronegative.

The gene calls are TRBV19 and TRBJ2-2; D not resolved. CDR3 size: 16 residues. Trimming cost V 7 bases and J 4 bases, with 19 bases left between them. Germline values: CDR1 LNHDA, CDR2 SQIVND (reference sequence). The CDR3, as DNA: TGTGCCAGTACCGCGAATTCCGGGTCATCCACCGGGGAGCTGTTTTTT. Translation: CASTANSGSSTGELFF.

This clone showed up just once. The V and J genes are TRBV7-2 and TRBJ2-7, with D possibly being TRBD2 (5 bases). The V gene lost 5 bases and the J gene lost 2 bases, with 10 bases spanning the gap. The germline gives CDR1 SGHTA, CDR2 FQGNSA. The CDR3 runs 13 residues. Written as DNA, the CDR3 is TGTGCCAGCAGCCCCGGGGTAGCCTACGAGCAGTACTTC. Translation: CASSPGVAYEQYF. Full variable domain (outside the CDR3, taken from reference TRBV7-2 and TRBJ2-7): GAGVSQSPSNKVTEKGKDVELRCDPISGHTALYWYRQSLGQGLEFLIYFQGNSAPDKSGLPSDRFSAERTGGSVSTLTIQRTQQEDSAVYLCASSPGVAYEQYFGPGTRLTVT.

The chain joins TRBV7-9 to TRBJ1-1; 7 bases align to TRBD1. This CDR3 has 15 residues. V lost 4 bases, J lost 8 bases, and 13 bases stayed unmatched. Germline V gene lookup returns CDR1 SEHNR and CDR2 FQNEAQ (reference sequence). The CDR3 DNA sequence: TGTGCCAGCAGCTCAGTGGGGGGACAGTCAGCCGAAGCTTTCTTT. Translated, it gives CASSSVGGQSAEAFF.

The chain is built from TRBV19 and TRBJ2-1; D gene uncertain. Trimming removed 3 bases at V and 5 bases at J, with 14 bases between. CDR1 is LNHDA, CDR2 SQIVND, per germline (reference sequence). The CDR3 totals 15 residues. CDR3 in amino acids: CASSMEAFYNNEQFF. The CDR3 nucleotides are TGTGCCAGTAGTATGGAAGCGTTCTACAACAATGAGCAGTTCTTC.

For this clone: The sample has other DNA sequences that encode this CDR3 too. The V and J genes are TRBV30 and TRBJ1-1, with a possible D match to TRBD1 (5 bases). In germline, CDR1 is GTSNPN, CDR2 SVGIG (reference sequence). V gave up 2 bases and J gave up 4 bases, with 11 bases separating them. This CDR3 comprises 13 residues. The CDR3: CAWSPGGGTEAFF. Here the CDR3 DNA reads TGTGCCTGGAGTCCGGGGGGAGGCACTGAAGCTTTCTTT.

The table lists this clone with a count of one. The genes are TRBV4-2 and TRBJ2-7, with D perhaps matching TRBD1 (6 bases). Germline V gene data show CDR1 as LGHNA and CDR2 as YNFKEQ. CDR3 length: 12 residues. Trimming took off 4 bases at V and 7 bases at J, with 11 bases between the two ends. CDR3 DNA: TGTGCCAGCAGCCGAACAGGGATGGAGCAGTACTTC. Translating it yields CASSRTGMEQYF.

V usage is TRBV28 and J usage is TRBJ2-2; 9 bases match TRBD1. There are 15 residues in the CDR3. After removal of 7 bases from V and 3 bases from J, the junction contained 6 bases not matched to a gene. The V gene's germline CDR1 is MDHEN and CDR2 SYDVKM. This CDR3 reads CASNLQGAHTGELFF. The CDR3 coding sequence is TGTGCCAGCAACCTACAGGGGGCGCACACCGGGGAGCTGTTTTTT.

The gene calls are TRBV5-1 and TRBJ1-1; weak D call: TRBD1 (5 bases). The CDR3 consists of 13 residues. Germline assignment: CDR1 SGHRS and CDR2 YFSETQ. With 4 bases removed from V and 2 bases from J, the gap between germline ends came to 9 bases. The CDR3 spells CASSRGRNTEAFF. CDR3 DNA sequence: TGCGCCAGCAGCAGGGGTCGAAACACTGAAGCTTTCTTT.

The J gene is TRBJ1-2, the V gene TRBV27; 8 nucleotides align to TRBD1. This CDR3 spans 13 amino acids. V shed 1 base and J 6 bases; nucleotides not matched to a gene: 1. The germline V gene has CDR1 MNHEY and CDR2 SMNVEV (reference sequence). CDR3 in amino acids: CASSLFRGHGYTF. The CDR3 DNA sequence: TGTGCCAGCAGTTTATTCAGGGGGCATGGCTACACCTTC.

This chain connects TRBV2 to TRBJ2-2; 8 nucleotides agree with TRBD1. The junction had 8 bases not matched to a gene; V was cut back by 4 bases and J by 4 bases. The V gene's germline CDR1 is SNHLY and CDR2 FYNNEI. The CDR3 has 16 amino acids. CDR3: CASSAPGGIGTGELFF. The CDR3 DNA follows: TGTGCCAGCAGTGCCCCAGGGGGCATTGGCACCGGGGAGCTGTTTTTT.

V usage is TRBV28 and J usage is TRBJ1-2; TRBD1 might be the D (5 bases). The V gene lost 6 bases and the J gene lost 4 bases, with 12 bases spanning the gap. Germline V gene sequence: CDR1 MDHEN, CDR2 SYDVKM. The CDR3 runs to 13 residues. This CDR3 is CASRTRGGYGYTF. The CDR3 DNA is TGTGCCAGCAGAACAAGGGGTGGCTATGGCTACACCTTC.

This clone was counted between two and nine times. The chain uses TRBV13 and TRBJ2-7; a weak D match, TRBD1 (6 bases). This CDR3 is 14 amino acids long. V shed 5 bases and J shed 3 bases, with 14 bases lying between them. Germline values: CDR1 PRHDT, CDR2 FYEKMQ (reference sequence). CDR3 sequence (DNA): TGTGCCAGCAGCCCCACAGGGAAGGGCTACGAGCAGTACGTC. Its translation: CASSPTGKGYEQYV.

In this sample, this clone turned up once. This sequence joins TRBV30 and TRBJ1-4; 8 nucleotides match TRBD1. The trim removed 5 bases at V and 10 bases at J, leaving 9 bases unmatched. The CDR3 is made up of 13 amino acids. CDR1 is GTSNPN, CDR2 SVGIG, per germline (reference sequence). The CDR3 spells CAWGPGTGGKLFF. CDR3 sequence (DNA): TGTGCCTGGGGTCCCGGGACAGGAGGAAAACTGTTTTTT.

The chain recombines TRBV10-2 with TRBJ2-3; a possible D gene is TRBD2 (6 bases). V lost 8 bases and J 2 bases, leaving 17 bases between the germline ends. Germline CDR1 reads WSHSY; CDR2 reads SAAADI. This CDR3 is built from 15 residues. The CDR3 region has the DNA TGCGCCAGCCCTCCCGGGACTGGGATCACAGATACGCAGTATTTT. Translating it yields CASPPGTGITDTQYF.

The chain combines TRBV7-9 with TRBJ2-1; 7 bases line up with TRBD2. This CDR3 comprises 15 residues. Trimming cost V 3 bases and J 3 bases; bases outside gene matches: 5. Looked up from germline, CDR1 is SEHNR and CDR2 is FQNEAQ (reference sequence). The CDR3: CASSFVAGFYNEQFF. For the CDR3, the DNA is TGTGCCAGCAGCTTCGTAGCGGGCTTCTACAATGAGCAGTTCTTC.

The rearrangement joins TRBV27 to TRBJ2-5, with D possibly matching TRBD1 (5 bases). This CDR3 region has 13 residues. V shed 1 base and J shed 3 bases, with 6 bases lying between them. Germline V CDR1 and CDR2: MNHEY, SMNVEV (reference sequence). The CDR3 nucleotides are TGTGCCAGCAGTTTATGGGGCGAAGAGACCCAGTACTTC. This encodes CASSLWGEETQYF.

This clone was detected only once. The chain has TRBV5-6 and TRBJ2-5; 9 positions match TRBD1. The CDR3 spans 16 residues. Germline V lookup: CDR1 SGHDT, CDR2 YYEEEE. Trimming removed 4 bases from V and 5 bases from J; junction bases left unmatched: 12. CDR3: CASSGPGTGRDETQYF. The CDR3 DNA is TGTGCCAGCAGCGGACCCGGGACAGGGCGGGACGAGACCCAGTACTTC.

This rearrangement joins TRBV5-1 to TRBJ1-2; D remains ambiguous. The CDR3 is made up of 12 amino acids. V lost 4 bases, J lost 7 bases, and 11 bases lay in between. The V gene's germline CDR1 is SGHRS and CDR2 YFSETQ. CDR3 coding DNA: TGCGCCAGCAGCCCCGCTGGGCTTGGCTACACCTTC. It is translated as CASSPAGLGYTF.

This clone was seen many times. The CDR3 is CASSVSTSGPDTQYF. DNA for the CDR3: TGTGCCAGCAGCGTGTCGACTAGCGGACCAGATACGCAGTATTTT. This chain joins TRBV9 and TRBJ2-3, with TRBD2 identical over 9 bases. V was pared by 2 bases and J by 4 bases, with 5 bases of the junction left unmatched. The germline V gene has CDR1 SGDLS and CDR2 YYNGEE. The CDR3 covers 15 residues.